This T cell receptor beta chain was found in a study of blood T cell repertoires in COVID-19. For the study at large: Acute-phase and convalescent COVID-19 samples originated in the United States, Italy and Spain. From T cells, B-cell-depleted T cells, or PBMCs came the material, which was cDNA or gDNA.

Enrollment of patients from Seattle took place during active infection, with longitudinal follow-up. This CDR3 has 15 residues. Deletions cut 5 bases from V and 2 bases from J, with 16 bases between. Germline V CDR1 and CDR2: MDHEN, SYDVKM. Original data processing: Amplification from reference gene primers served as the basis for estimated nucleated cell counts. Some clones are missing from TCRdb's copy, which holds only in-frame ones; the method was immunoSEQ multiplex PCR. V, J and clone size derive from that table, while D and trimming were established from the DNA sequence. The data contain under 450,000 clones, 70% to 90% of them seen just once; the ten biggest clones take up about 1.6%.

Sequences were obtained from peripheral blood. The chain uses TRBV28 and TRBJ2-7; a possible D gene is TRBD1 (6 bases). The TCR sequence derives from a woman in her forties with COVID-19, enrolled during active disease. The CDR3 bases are TGTGCCAGCAGTCTAACAGGGCCGACGGCCTACGAGCAGTACTTC. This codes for CASSLTGPTAYEQYF.